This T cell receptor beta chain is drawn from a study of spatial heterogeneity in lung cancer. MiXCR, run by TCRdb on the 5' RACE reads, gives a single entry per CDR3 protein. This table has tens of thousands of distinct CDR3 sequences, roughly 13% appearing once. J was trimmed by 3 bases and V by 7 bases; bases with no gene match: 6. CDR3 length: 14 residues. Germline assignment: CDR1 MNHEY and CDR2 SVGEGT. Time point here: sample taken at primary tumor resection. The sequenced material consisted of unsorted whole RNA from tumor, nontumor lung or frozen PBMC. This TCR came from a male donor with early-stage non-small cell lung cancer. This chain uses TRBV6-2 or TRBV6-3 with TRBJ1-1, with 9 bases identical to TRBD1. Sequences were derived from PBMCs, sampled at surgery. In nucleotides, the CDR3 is TGTGCCAGCATCCCGACAGGGGGGCACACTGAAGCTTTCTTT. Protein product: CASIPTGGHTEAFF.